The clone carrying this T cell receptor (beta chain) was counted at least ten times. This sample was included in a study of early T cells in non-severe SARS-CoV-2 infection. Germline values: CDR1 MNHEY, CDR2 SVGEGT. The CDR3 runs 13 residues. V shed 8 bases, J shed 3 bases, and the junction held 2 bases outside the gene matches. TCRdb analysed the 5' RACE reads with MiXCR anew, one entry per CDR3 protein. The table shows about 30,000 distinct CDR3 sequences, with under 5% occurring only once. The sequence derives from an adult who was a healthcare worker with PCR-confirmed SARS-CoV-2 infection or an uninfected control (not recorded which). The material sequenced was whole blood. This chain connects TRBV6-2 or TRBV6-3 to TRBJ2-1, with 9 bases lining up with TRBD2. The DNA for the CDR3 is TGTGCCAGCTATAGCGGGGGCTACAATGAGCAGTTCTTC. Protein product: CASYSGGYNEQFF.